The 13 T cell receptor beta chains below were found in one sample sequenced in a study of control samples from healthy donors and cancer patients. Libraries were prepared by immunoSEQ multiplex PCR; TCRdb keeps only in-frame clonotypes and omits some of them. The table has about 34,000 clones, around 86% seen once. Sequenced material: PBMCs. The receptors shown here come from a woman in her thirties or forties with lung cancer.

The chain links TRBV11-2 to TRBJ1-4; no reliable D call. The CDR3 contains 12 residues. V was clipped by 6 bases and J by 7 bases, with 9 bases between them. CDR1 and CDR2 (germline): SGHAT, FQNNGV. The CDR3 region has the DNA TGTGCCAGCAGGCGGAGCGGTGAAAAACTGTTTTTT. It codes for CASRRSGEKLFF.

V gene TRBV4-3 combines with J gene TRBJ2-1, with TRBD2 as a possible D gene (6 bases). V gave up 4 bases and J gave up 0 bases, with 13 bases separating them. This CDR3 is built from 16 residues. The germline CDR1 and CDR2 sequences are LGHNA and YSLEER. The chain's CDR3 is CASSRVSGTSYNEQFF. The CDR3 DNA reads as TGCGCCAGCAGCCGAGTTAGCGGTACCTCCTACAATGAGCAGTTCTTC.

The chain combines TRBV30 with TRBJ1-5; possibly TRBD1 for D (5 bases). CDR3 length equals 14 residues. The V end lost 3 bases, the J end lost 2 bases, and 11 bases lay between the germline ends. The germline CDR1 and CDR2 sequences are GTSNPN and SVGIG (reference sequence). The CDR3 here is CAWSAGGGNQPQHF. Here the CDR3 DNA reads TGTGCCTGGAGCGCGGGGGGGGGCAATCAGCCCCAGCATTTT.

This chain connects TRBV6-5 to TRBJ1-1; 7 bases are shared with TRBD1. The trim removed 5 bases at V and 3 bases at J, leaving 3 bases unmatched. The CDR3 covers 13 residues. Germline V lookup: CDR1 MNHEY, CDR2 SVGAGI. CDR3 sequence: CASSPGTDTEAFF. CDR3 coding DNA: TGTGCCAGCAGTCCTGGGACAGACACTGAAGCTTTCTTT.

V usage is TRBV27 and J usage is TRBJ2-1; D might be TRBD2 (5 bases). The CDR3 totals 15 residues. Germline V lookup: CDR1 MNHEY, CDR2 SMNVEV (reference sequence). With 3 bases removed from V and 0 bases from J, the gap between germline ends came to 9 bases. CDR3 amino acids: CASSLRASSYNEQFF. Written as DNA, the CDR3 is TGTGCCAGCAGTTTGCGGGCGAGCTCCTACAATGAGCAGTTCTTC.

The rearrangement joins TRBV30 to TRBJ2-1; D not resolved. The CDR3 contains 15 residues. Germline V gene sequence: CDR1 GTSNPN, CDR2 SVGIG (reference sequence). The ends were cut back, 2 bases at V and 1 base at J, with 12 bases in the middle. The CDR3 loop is CAWSRMARSYNEQFF. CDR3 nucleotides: TGTGCCTGGAGTCGAATGGCACGGTCCTACAATGAGCAGTTCTTC.

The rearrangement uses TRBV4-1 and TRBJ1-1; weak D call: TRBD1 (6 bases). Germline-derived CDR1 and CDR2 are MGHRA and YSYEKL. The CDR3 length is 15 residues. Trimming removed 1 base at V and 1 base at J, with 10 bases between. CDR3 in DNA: TGCGCCAGCAGCCAAGTGCGACAGGCGAACACTGAAGCTTTCTTT. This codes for CASSQVRQANTEAFF.

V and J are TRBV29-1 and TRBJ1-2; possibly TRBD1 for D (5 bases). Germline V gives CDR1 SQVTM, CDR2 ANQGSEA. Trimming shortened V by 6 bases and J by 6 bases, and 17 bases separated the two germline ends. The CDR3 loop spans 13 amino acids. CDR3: CSVARGLRDGYTF. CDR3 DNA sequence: TGCAGCGTCGCTAGGGGCTTGAGGGATGGCTACACCTTC. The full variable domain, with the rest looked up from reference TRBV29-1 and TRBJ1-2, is SAVISQKPSRDICQRGTSLTIQCQVDSQVTMMFWYRQQPGQSLTLIATANQGSEATYESGFVIDKFPISRPNLTFSTLTVSNMSPEDSSIYLCSVARGLRDGYTFGSGTRLTVV.

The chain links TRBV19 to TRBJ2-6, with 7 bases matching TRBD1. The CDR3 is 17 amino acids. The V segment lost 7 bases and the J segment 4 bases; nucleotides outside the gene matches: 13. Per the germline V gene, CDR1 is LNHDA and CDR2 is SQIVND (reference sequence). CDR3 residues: CASIKGTAIPGANVLTF. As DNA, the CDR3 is TGTGCCAGTATAAAAGGGACAGCCATCCCCGGGGCCAACGTCCTGACTTTC.

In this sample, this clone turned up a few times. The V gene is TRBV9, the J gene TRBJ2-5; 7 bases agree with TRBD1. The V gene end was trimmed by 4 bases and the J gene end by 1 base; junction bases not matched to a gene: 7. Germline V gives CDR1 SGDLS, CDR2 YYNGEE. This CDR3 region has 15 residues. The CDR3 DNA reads TGTGCCAGCAGCACCGGGGACAGCCTCCAAGAGACCCAGTACTTC. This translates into CASSTGDSLQETQYF.

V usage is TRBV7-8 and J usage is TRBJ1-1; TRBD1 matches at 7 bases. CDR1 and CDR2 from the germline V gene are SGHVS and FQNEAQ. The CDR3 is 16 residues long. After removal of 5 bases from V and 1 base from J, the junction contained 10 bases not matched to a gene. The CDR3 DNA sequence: TGTGCCAGCAGCCCTCGACAGGGTCTGAGGAACACTGAAGCTTTCTTT. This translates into CASSPRQGLRNTEAFF.

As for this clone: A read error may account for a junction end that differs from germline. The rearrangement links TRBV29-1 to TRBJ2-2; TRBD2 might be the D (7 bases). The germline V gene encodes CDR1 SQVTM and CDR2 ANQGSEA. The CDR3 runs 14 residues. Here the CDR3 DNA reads TGCCGCGTTGGGGGGGGGCAGGACACCGGGGAGCTGTTTTTT. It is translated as CRVGGGQDTGELFF.

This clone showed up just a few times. The CDR3 region is CAWRTGISTEAFF. The CDR3 DNA reads as TGTGCCTGGAGAACAGGGATTAGCACTGAAGCTTTCTTT. The chain recombines TRBV30 with TRBJ1-1; possibly TRBD1 for D (6 bases). Germline V gene lookup returns CDR1 GTSNPN and CDR2 SVGIG (reference sequence). The V and J ends lost 3 bases and 4 bases respectively, with 12 bases between them. The CDR3 consists of 13 residues.